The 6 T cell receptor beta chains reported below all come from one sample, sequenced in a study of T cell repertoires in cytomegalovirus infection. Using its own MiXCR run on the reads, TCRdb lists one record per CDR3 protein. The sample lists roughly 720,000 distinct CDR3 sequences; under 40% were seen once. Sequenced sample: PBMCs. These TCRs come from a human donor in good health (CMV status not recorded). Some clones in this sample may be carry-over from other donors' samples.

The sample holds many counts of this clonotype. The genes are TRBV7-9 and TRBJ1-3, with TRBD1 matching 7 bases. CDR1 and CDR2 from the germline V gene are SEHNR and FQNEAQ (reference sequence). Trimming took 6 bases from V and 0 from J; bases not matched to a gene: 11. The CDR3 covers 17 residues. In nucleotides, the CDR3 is TGTGCCAGCAGGCCTGGGACAGACATCAGCTCTGGAAACACCATATATTTT. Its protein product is CASRPGTDISSGNTIYF.

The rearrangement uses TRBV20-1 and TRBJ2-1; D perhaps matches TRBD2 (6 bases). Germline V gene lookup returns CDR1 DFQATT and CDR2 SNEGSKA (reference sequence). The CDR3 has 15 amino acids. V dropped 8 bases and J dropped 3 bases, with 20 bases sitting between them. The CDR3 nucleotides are TGCAGTACTCCGTTGGGGTCGGGGGACTACAATGAGCAGTTCTTC. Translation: CSTPLGSGDYNEQFF.

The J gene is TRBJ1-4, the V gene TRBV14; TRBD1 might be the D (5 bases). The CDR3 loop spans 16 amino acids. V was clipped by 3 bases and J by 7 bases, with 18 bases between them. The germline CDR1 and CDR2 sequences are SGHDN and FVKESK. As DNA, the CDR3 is TGTGCCAGCAGCCACCCCTTCGGGGGTTCGGCTGAAAAACTGTTTTTT. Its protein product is CASSHPFGGSAEKLFF. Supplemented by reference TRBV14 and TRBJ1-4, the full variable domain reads EAGVTQFPSHSVIEKGQTVTLRCDPISGHDNLYWYRRVMGKEIKFLLHFVKESKQDESGMPNNRFLAERTGGTYSTLKVQPAELEDSGVYFCASSHPFGGSAEKLFFGSGTQLSVL.

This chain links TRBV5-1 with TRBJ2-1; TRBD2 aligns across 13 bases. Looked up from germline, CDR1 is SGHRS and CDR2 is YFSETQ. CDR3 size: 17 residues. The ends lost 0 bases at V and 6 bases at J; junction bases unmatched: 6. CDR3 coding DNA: TGCGCCAGCAGCTTGGTTGTTGGGACTAGCGGGGTCAATGAGCAGTTCTTC. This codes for CASSLVVGTSGVNEQFF.

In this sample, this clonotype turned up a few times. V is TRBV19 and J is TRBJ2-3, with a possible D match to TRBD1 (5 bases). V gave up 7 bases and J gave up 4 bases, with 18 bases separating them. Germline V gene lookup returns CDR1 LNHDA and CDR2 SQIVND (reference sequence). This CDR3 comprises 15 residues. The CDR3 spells CASTRGRGSADTQYF. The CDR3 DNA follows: TGTGCCAGTACCAGAGGTAGGGGTTCGGCAGATACGCAGTATTTT. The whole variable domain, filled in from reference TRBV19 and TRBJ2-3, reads DGGITQSPKYLFRKEGQNVTLSCEQNLNHDAMYWYRQDPGQGLRLIYYSQIVNDFQKGDIAEGYSVSREKKESFPLTVTSAQKNPTAFYLCASTRGRGSADTQYFGPGTRLTVL.

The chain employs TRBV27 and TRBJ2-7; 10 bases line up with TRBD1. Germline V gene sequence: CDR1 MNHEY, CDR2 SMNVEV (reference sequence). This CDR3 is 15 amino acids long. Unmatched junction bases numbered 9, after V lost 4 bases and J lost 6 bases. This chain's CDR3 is CASSSLRTGGFEQYF. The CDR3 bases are TGTGCCAGCAGTTCCCTACGGACAGGGGGGTTCGAGCAGTACTTC.